These T cell receptor beta chains were read from a single sample in a study of T-cell memory formation after mild COVID-19. Using its own MiXCR run on the 5' RACE reads, TCRdb lists one record per CDR3 protein. In the table there are 110,000 to 150,000 distinct CDR3 sequences, almost 25% of which are singletons. Sequencing input: PBMCs or a T cell subset sorted from them (not recorded which). Source of these receptors: an adult woman who had mild COVID-19 (a few samples of this study predate the infection). Cell type and time point are not known. The CDR3 runs from the conserved cysteine through the conserved F or W. Where a row states a size, it is once, few, many or the class of an expanded clone; other rows omit it.

cdr3_aa v_call clone_size j_call
CSVEDPVTGVYGYTF TRBV29-1 few TRBJ1-2
CASSLDLGSAEAFF TRBV5-1 . TRBJ1-1
CASSLAPAGLPGTEAFF TRBV7-6 . TRBJ1-1
CSAPTDYNEQFF TRBV29-1 few TRBJ2-1
CASMGDTQYF TRBV6-5 few TRBJ2-3
CASSHPRDTGEKLFF TRBV7-6 . TRBJ1-4
CASSLDGGAEAFF TRBV7-9 few TRBJ1-1
CAIYEGGTEAFF TRBV12-3/TRBV12-4 few TRBJ1-1
CASSLVNGSPLHF TRBV7-3 . TRBJ1-6
CASSFATGGNEQYF TRBV5-1 few TRBJ2-7
CASSHPGLAGGPSYNEQFF TRBV7-6 . TRBJ2-1
CASSQSRTGGYGYTF TRBV4-3 . TRBJ1-2
CASLPRRGEAFF TRBV7-6 . TRBJ1-1
CSARVPENTEAFF TRBV20-1 few TRBJ1-1
CASSFSESSYEQYF TRBV5-4 . TRBJ2-7
CATSDLAAPGELFF TRBV24-1 few TRBJ2-2
CASSFASMGEAFF TRBV5-1 many TRBJ1-1
CASSQEGLAEYNEQFF TRBV3-1 . TRBJ2-1
CASSLGTGHTDTQYF TRBV27 . TRBJ2-3
CASSVEGANEKLFF TRBV9 . TRBJ1-4
CASSGVAGSHKDTQYF TRBV5-1 few TRBJ2-3
CASSSPGGTQHF TRBV9 . TRBJ1-5
CASSSRTAANSPLHF TRBV27 . TRBJ1-6
CVSRDRDREDTEAFF TRBV12-3/TRBV12-4 . TRBJ1-1
CASRLGTGELFF TRBV4-1 . TRBJ2-2
CSARDWTGGYQPQHF TRBV20-1 . TRBJ1-5
CAWSVHTTYEQYF TRBV30 few TRBJ2-7
CASSINRDLNTEAFF TRBV7-2 . TRBJ1-1
CASSPWTNVRETQYF TRBV5-6 . TRBJ2-5
CASSEGHQSSYEQYF TRBV2 few TRBJ2-7
CSAYYLIGQNLNTEAFF TRBV20-1 few TRBJ1-1
CASSLEESGANVLTF TRBV7-9 few TRBJ2-6
CASSLIQTLDTQYF TRBV27 . TRBJ2-3
CSARDRGDSAYEQYF TRBV20-1 . TRBJ2-7
CASSFSGRALVNEQFF TRBV7-9 . TRBJ2-1
CSARATSGRGNEQFF TRBV20-1 once TRBJ2-1
CASSFGGGGYNEQFF TRBV7-2 . TRBJ2-1
CASSSTGVTEAFF TRBV7-8 . TRBJ1-1
CASSHLAGGSGANVLTF TRBV4-2 many TRBJ2-6
CSVELTSSYEQYF TRBV29-1 few TRBJ2-7
CASSQEAGGTLYGYTF TRBV4-1 . TRBJ1-2
CASSEDKGEVTQETQYF TRBV6-1 . TRBJ2-5
CASSYPTPQGLETQYF TRBV5-6 few TRBJ2-5
CSVEEQPLRYTF TRBV29-1 once TRBJ1-2
CATGRGFSGANVLTF TRBV5-6 . TRBJ2-6
CASSYSYRGLSRQNEQFF TRBV6-2/TRBV6-3 . TRBJ2-1
CASSQDWGRPNEKLFF TRBV4-1 few TRBJ1-4
CASGSSMGAYNEQFF TRBV19 few TRBJ2-1
CASSLTINPGIRDTQYF TRBV7-9 . TRBJ2-3
CASSEGQGYGYTF TRBV6-1 . TRBJ1-2
CASSPGLTDTQYF TRBV7-8 . TRBJ2-3
CASTWGDSANTGELFF TRBV7-9 few TRBJ2-2
CATWTYGYTF TRBV6-1 few TRBJ1-2
CASSLPAAGSTYEQYF TRBV7-8 once TRBJ2-7
CASSLYGGQVSTTNEKLFF TRBV7-8 many TRBJ1-4
CASSLSQGRETQYF TRBV5-6 . TRBJ2-5
CASSEVGRTYNEQFF TRBV14 . TRBJ2-1
CSVEEMDRGLYNEQFF TRBV29-1 . TRBJ2-1